This T cell receptor beta chain was sequenced in a study of blood T cell repertoires in COVID-19. Produced via immunoSEQ multiplex PCR; TCRdb's table is partial and in-frame only. In the table there are approximately 110,000 clones, roughly four fifths of which are singletons. Sequencing was carried out using peripheral blood. The origin of this receptor is a man aged 65 to 85 with acute or convalescent COVID-19.

The CDR3 coding sequence is TGTGCCACCAGCTTCGGACAGGGGACAGATACGCAGTATTTT. Amino acid sequence: CATSFGQGTDTQYF. V and J are TRBV15 and TRBJ2-3; 9 positions agree with TRBD1. Germline CDR1 LNHNV, CDR2 YYDKDF (reference sequence). Trimming took 5 bases from V and 3 from J; bases not matched to a gene: 3. This CDR3 comprises 14 residues.